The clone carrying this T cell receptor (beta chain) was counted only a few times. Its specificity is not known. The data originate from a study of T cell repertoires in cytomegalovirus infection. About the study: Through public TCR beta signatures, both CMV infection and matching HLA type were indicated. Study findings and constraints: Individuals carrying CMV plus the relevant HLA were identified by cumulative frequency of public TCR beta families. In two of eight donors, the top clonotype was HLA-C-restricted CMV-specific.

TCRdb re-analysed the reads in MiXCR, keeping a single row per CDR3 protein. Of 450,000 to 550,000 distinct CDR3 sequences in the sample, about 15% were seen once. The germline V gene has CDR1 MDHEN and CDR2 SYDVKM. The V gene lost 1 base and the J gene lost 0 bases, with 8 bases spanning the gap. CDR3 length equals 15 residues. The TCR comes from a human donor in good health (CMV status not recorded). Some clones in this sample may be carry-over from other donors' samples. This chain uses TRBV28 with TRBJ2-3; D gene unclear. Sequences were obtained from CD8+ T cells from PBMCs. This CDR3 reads CASSLSASSTDTQYF. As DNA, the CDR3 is TGTGCCAGCAGTTTATCGGCGTCTAGCACAGATACGCAGTATTTT.